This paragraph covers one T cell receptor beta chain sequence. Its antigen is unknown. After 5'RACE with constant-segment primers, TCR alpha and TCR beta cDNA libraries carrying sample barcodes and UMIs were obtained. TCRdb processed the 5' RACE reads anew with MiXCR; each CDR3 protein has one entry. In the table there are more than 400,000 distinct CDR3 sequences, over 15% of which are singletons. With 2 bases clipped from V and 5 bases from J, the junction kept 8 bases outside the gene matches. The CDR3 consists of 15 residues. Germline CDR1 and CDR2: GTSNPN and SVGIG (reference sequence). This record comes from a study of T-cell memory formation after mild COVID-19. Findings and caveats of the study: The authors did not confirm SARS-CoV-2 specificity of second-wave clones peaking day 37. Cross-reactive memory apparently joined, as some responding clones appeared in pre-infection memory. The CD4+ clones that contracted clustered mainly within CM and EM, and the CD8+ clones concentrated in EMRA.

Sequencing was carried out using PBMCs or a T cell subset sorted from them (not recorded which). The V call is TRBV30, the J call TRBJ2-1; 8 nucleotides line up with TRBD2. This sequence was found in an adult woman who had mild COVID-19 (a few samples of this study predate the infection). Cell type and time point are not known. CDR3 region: CAWSSGGGRNNEQFF. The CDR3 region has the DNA TGTGCCTGGAGTTCCGGGGGGGGACGGAACAATGAGCAGTTCTTC.